One sample yielded the 3 T cell receptor beta chains listed below, sequenced in a study of blood T cell repertoires in COVID-19. Assay used: immunoSEQ multiplex PCR; TCRdb lists only in-frame clones, some missing. The sample consists of under 250,000 clones, approximately 90% of them appearing once. The sample taken for sequencing was peripheral blood. These TCRs come from a man aged 55 to 70 with COVID-19, enrolled during active disease.

The chain joins TRBV11-2 to TRBJ2-2; possibly TRBD1 for D (5 bases). Germline V gene sequence: CDR1 SGHAT, CDR2 FQNNGV. The CDR3 totals 15 residues. Between the trimmed V and J ends, which lost 3 bases and 0 bases, there was a span of 8 bases. The CDR3 DNA is TGTGCCAGCAGCTTTCAGGGCGCGAACACCGGGGAGCTGTTTTTT. Its translation is CASSFQGANTGELFF.

CDR3 nucleotide sequence: TGTGCCAGTAGTTCCGGGGGGGGAGGCTACGAGCAGTACTTC. Translated, it gives CASSSGGGGYEQYF. The V and J genes are TRBV19 and TRBJ2-7; TRBD2 aligns across 8 bases. Germline CDR1 and CDR2: LNHDA and SQIVND (reference sequence). The CDR3 totals 14 residues. Trimming at V came to 5 bases and at J to 3 bases, leaving 6 bases not matched to a gene.

This chain joins TRBV7-2 and TRBJ2-1; 7 bases align to TRBD2. Per germline, CDR1 SGHTA and CDR2 FQGNSA. V shed 3 bases and J 3 bases; nucleotides not matched to a gene: 2. This CDR3 spans 14 amino acids. As DNA, the CDR3 is TGTGCCAGCAGCTTCGGGGGGAACTACAATGAGCAGTTCTTC. Translated, it gives CASSFGGNYNEQFF.